This is a list of T cell receptor beta chains from one sample in a study of OX40 agonist ivuxolimab in advanced cancers. The protocol was immunoSEQ multiplex PCR, while the TCRdb copy is restricted to in-frame clones and leaves out a portion. The sample carries just under 85,000 clones, over 65% recorded once. Sequenced here: CD4+ or CD8+ T cells sorted from blood, sampled in a trial of the OX40 agonist ivuxolimab. The receptors derive from an adult with an advanced solid tumor such as melanoma, head and neck, liver or kidney cancer. The conserved cysteine and the conserved F or W are not part of the CDR3 here. Fields, in order: V gene, D gene, J gene, CDR3 protein. D genes are given only for firm matches.

v_gene: TRBV4-1
d_gene: .
j_gene: TRBJ1-1
CDR3aa: ASSQGTANTEAF

v_gene: TRBV27
d_gene: TRBD2
j_gene: TRBJ2-7
CDR3aa: ASRRLAAPYEQY

v_gene: TRBV5-1
d_gene: .
j_gene: TRBJ2-2
CDR3aa: ASSLRGADTGELF

v_gene: TRBV27
d_gene: .
j_gene: TRBJ2-1
CDR3aa: ASSFHLQGYNEQF

v_gene: TRBV7-2
d_gene: TRBD1
j_gene: TRBJ2-5
CDR3aa: ASSLQGALETQY

v_gene: TRBV7-6
d_gene: TRBD2
j_gene: TRBJ2-5
CDR3aa: ASSLDPSGGGETQY

v_gene: TRBV5-1
d_gene: TRBD2
j_gene: TRBJ2-3
CDR3aa: ASSEPGVSGGRTDTQY

v_gene: TRBV10-3
d_gene: TRBD1
j_gene: TRBJ1-6
CDR3aa: AISESSRGKGGSPLH

v_gene: TRBV9
d_gene: .
j_gene: TRBJ2-3
CDR3aa: ASSGLGPFTDTQY

v_gene: TRBV2
d_gene: .
j_gene: TRBJ1-4
CDR3aa: ASSTPRVSEEKLF

v_gene: TRBV13
d_gene: TRBD2
j_gene: TRBJ2-3
CDR3aa: ASASRGLDLGDTQY

v_gene: TRBV28
d_gene: .
j_gene: TRBJ1-4
CDR3aa: ASCLQRGTTNEKLF

v_gene: TRBV5-1
d_gene: TRBD1
j_gene: TRBJ2-7
CDR3aa: ASSLNGQVSYEQY

v_gene: TRBV5-1
d_gene: .
j_gene: TRBJ2-3
CDR3aa: ASSLFDNTDTQY

v_gene: TRBV5-4
d_gene: .
j_gene: TRBJ1-5
CDR3aa: ASSFGGNQPQH

v_gene: TRBV7-9
d_gene: .
j_gene: TRBJ1-1
CDR3aa: ASSLDGYTEAF

v_gene: TRBV30
d_gene: .
j_gene: TRBJ2-3
CDR3aa: AWTESTDTQY

v_gene: TRBV9
d_gene: TRBD1
j_gene: TRBJ1-6
CDR3aa: ASSPRGQGDSPLH

v_gene: TRBV7-9
d_gene: TRBD1
j_gene: TRBJ1-5
CDR3aa: ASSLGTGPSSREPQH

v_gene: TRBV7-2
d_gene: .
j_gene: TRBJ2-7
CDR3aa: ASSSQDYEQY

v_gene: TRBV6-5
d_gene: .
j_gene: TRBJ1-1
CDR3aa: ASSYGKNEAF

v_gene: TRBV28
d_gene: TRBD1
j_gene: TRBJ2-6
CDR3aa: ASTIGRGNSGANVLT

v_gene: TRBV19
d_gene: .
j_gene: TRBJ1-4
CDR3aa: ASSIAGDNEKLF